This T cell receptor beta chain was found in a study of Graves' ophthalmopathy and Graves' hyperthyroidism. This CDR3 comprises 19 residues. Germline lookup yields CDR1 SNHLY and CDR2 FYNNEI. V gave up 5 bases and J gave up 4 bases; unmatched junction bases: 17. Clinical symptoms, serum thyroxine, TRAb, thyroid ultrasound and orbital computed tomography were relied on for diagnosis. TCR beta CDR3 regions were amplified from RNA transcripts. First-round RT-PCR with HTBI primers preceded a second-round multiplex PCR. Via MiXCR, TCRdb re-called the multiplex PCR reads, giving one row per CDR3 protein. The sample comprises roughly 700,000 distinct CDR3 sequences, around 40% of which are singletons, and about 40% rests with the top ten.

Sequenced input: peripheral blood. This chain connects TRBV2 to TRBJ2-5; 12 nucleotides agree with TRBD2. This receptor was identified in an adult man with Graves' ophthalmopathy. Here the CDR3 DNA reads TGTGCCAGCAGTTCCCTACTACCGGGACTAGCGGGTTCAGGAGAGACCCAGTACTTC. Protein: CASSSLLPGLAGSGETQYF.